These 15 T cell receptor beta chains share one sample of origin, sequenced in a study of blood T cells in healthy people across ages. A second about 7 to 12 cycle PCR used barcoded and J-beta primers. Each CDR3 protein gets one entry after TCRdb re-called the 5' RACE reads with MiXCR. The data show roughly 900,000 distinct CDR3 sequences, about 44% seen once. Sequenced sample: blood. These receptors came from a man between 25 and 39 years old in good health.

The chain combines TRBV9 with TRBJ1-4, with TRBD1 identical over 7 bases. The trim removed 0 bases at V and 7 bases at J, leaving 3 bases unmatched. The CDR3 loop spans 14 amino acids. Per germline, CDR1 SGDLS and CDR2 YYNGEE. CDR3 sequence (DNA): TGTGCCAGCAGCGTAGCAGGGGGTGGTGAAAAACTGTTTTTT. The encoded protein is CASSVAGGGEKLFF.

The V and J genes are TRBV20-1 and TRBJ2-7; 7 positions agree with TRBD2. The germline V gene has CDR1 DFQATT and CDR2 SNEGSKA (reference sequence). The trim removed 1 base at V and 4 bases at J, leaving 4 bases unmatched. This CDR3 has 13 residues. In DNA form, the CDR3 reads TGCAGTGCTAGAGTGGGGAGGGGATACGAGCAGTACTTC. Its protein is CSARVGRGYEQYF.

J is TRBJ1-5 and V is TRBV9; D might be TRBD1 (5 bases). The CDR3 is 15 residues long. Germline lookup yields CDR1 SGDLS and CDR2 YYNGEE. Trimming pared 4 bases from V and 6 bases from J, leaving 17 bases between. CDR3 sequence reads: CASSPTGVEGQPQHF. Here the CDR3 DNA reads TGTGCCAGCAGCCCAACGGGGGTAGAAGGTCAGCCCCAGCATTTT.

The chain recombines TRBV5-1 with TRBJ2-2; the D gene is possibly TRBD1 (5 bases). This CDR3 contains 15 residues. V was cut by 3 bases and J by 4 bases, with 13 bases left in between. The germline CDR1 and CDR2 sequences are SGHRS and YFSETQ. Here the CDR3 DNA reads TGCGCCAGCAGCTCGGACACCCCGAGCACCGGGGAGCTGTTTTTT. It encodes CASSSDTPSTGELFF.

The chain has TRBV10-3 and TRBJ2-3; 10 positions agree with TRBD2. The CDR3 loop spans 16 amino acids. Unmatched junction bases numbered 11, after V lost 8 bases and J lost 3 bases. CDR1 is ENHRY and CDR2 is SYGVKD in the germline V gene. DNA for the CDR3: TGTGCCATCCGACCGTATAGCGGGGGGTTGACAGATACGCAGTATTTT. It yields the protein CAIRPYSGGLTDTQYF.

This clonotype has a single count. J is TRBJ1-6 and V is TRBV6-6; 7 bases align to TRBD1. The CDR3 extends over 13 amino acids. Germline V CDR1 and CDR2: MNHNY, SVGAGI (reference sequence). With V trimmed by 5 bases and J by 14 bases, 9 bases remained unmatched. The DNA for the CDR3 is TGTGCCAGCAGTGAGGGGGCCCGGGTGGCCCTCCACTTT. Translating it yields CASSEGARVALHF.

In this sample, this clonotype turned up many times. V usage is TRBV20-1 and J usage is TRBJ2-3; weak D call: TRBD2 (6 bases). In germline, CDR1 is DFQATT, CDR2 SNEGSKA (reference sequence). This CDR3 has 14 amino acids. V shed 3 bases and J shed 6 bases, with 16 bases lying between them. The CDR3 nucleotides read TGCAGTGCTAGGGTAGCGGAGGGTTGGGATACGCAGTATTTT. Its protein is CSARVAEGWDTQYF.

The V and J genes are TRBV27 and TRBJ2-2; perhaps TRBD2 as D (6 bases). V lost 2 bases and J 11 bases, leaving 15 bases between the germline ends. This CDR3 comprises 14 residues. Germline-derived CDR1 and CDR2 are MNHEY and SMNVEV (reference sequence). The CDR3 is CASSLVGGTLELFF. CDR3 bases: TGTGCCAGCAGTTTAGTGGGGGGTACTCTAGAGCTGTTTTTT.

This clonotype was found many times. V and J are TRBV7-3 and TRBJ2-1; D is perhaps TRBD1 (6 bases). This CDR3 comprises 13 residues. Trimming removed 5 bases from V and 9 bases from J, with 14 bases in between. CDR1 SGHTA and CDR2 FQGTGA come from the germline V gene. The DNA of the CDR3 is TGTGCCAGCAGCGTTCAGCAGGGGATTGAGCAGTTCTTC. Translated, it gives CASSVQQGIEQFF. Full variable domain (rest looked up from reference TRBV7-3 and TRBJ2-1): GAGVSQTPSNKVTEKGKYVELRCDPISGHTALYWYRQSLGQGPEFLIYFQGTGAADDSGLPNDRFFAVRPEGSVSTLKIQRTERGDSAVYLCASSVQQGIEQFFGPGTRLTVL.

This clonotype was observed a few times. The gene calls are TRBV14 and TRBJ2-5; tentative D call: TRBD2 (5 bases). The V and J ends lost 2 bases and 4 bases respectively, with 5 bases between them. In germline, CDR1 is SGHDN, CDR2 FVKESK. The CDR3 extends over 12 amino acids. This CDR3 is CASSQTRETQYF. CDR3 nucleotide sequence: TGTGCCAGCAGCCAAACTAGAGAGACCCAGTACTTC.

The V gene is TRBV4-2, the J gene TRBJ1-2; TRBD1 matches 10 bases. After removal of 2 bases from V and 2 bases from J, the junction contained 2 bases not matched to a gene. The CDR3 sequence is 15 residues long. CDR1 and CDR2 from the germline V gene are LGHNA and YNFKEQ. The CDR3 protein is CASSQPTGGNYGYTF. CDR3 coding DNA: TGTGCCAGCAGCCAACCGACAGGGGGCAACTATGGCTACACCTTC.

This clonotype came up a few times. The CDR3 DNA reads TGCGCCAGCAGCCAAGGAACAGGGACAACTAATGAAAAACTGTTTTTT. Amino acid sequence: CASSQGTGTTNEKLFF. The V call is TRBV4-1, the J call TRBJ1-4, with D possibly being TRBD1 (6 bases). V lost 1 base, J lost 0 bases, and 9 bases lay in between. This CDR3 spans 16 amino acids. CDR1 is MGHRA and CDR2 is YSYEKL in the germline V gene.

V and J are TRBV20-1 and TRBJ2-3; D tentatively fits TRBD1 or TRBD2 (6 bases each). CDR1 is DFQATT, CDR2 SNEGSKA, per germline (reference sequence). Trimming cost V 3 bases and J 1 base, with 11 bases left between them. CDR3 length: 14 residues. In DNA, the CDR3 is TGCAGTGCTAGGCGGGACACTCGCACAGATACGCAGTATTTT. This gives the protein CSARRDTRTDTQYF.

As for this clonotype: Sequence at one end of the junction differs from germline and may be a read error. V gene TRBV7-6 combines with J gene TRBJ2-1; D remains ambiguous. Germline CDR1 and CDR2: SGHVS and FNYEAQ. The CDR3 sequence is 14 residues long. CDR3 sequence: CVSSSAGFYNEQFF. CDR3 bases: TGTGTCAGCAGCTCGGCCGGCTTCTACAATGAGCAGTTCTTC.

This clonotype has at least ten counts. The chain carries TRBV7-2 and TRBJ2-1; D gene uncertain. Looked up from germline, CDR1 is SGHTA and CDR2 is FQGNSA. Trimming shortened V by 5 bases and J by 6 bases, and 8 bases separated the two germline ends. The CDR3 is made up of 12 amino acids. The CDR3 protein is CASSQQINEQFF. The CDR3 DNA follows: TGTGCCAGCAGCCAACAAATCAATGAGCAGTTCTTC. Looking up the rest from reference TRBV7-2 and TRBJ2-1 gives the full variable domain: GAGVSQSPSNKVTEKGKDVELRCDPISGHTALYWYRQSLGQGLEFLIYFQGNSAPDKSGLPSDRFSAERTGGSVSTLTIQRTQQEDSAVYLCASSQQINEQFFGPGTRLTVL.